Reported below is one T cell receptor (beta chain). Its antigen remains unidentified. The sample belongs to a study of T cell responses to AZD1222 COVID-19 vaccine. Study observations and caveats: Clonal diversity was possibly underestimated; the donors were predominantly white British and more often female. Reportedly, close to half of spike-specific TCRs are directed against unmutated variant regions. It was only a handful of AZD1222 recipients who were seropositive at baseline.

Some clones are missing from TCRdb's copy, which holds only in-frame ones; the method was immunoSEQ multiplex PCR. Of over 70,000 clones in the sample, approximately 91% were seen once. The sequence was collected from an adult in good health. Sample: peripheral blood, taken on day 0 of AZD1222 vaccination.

This CDR3 is CASSQDVGTAQFF. The CDR3 nucleotides are TGCGCCAGCAGCCAAGATGTCGGGACGGCGCAGTTCTTC. The chain combines TRBV4-3 with TRBJ2-1; possibly TRBD1 or TRBD2 for D (5 bases each). The CDR3 totals 13 residues. Trimming took 0 bases from V and 12 from J, leaving 12 bases between them. CDR1 is LGHNA, CDR2 YSLEER, per germline.